Here is one T cell receptor (beta chain) with its context. One end of the junction varies from germline; a read error may be responsible. CDR1 LGHDT and CDR2 YNNKEL come from the germline V gene (reference sequence). The CDR3 covers 14 residues. The sample comes from a study of blood T cells in healthy people across ages. A J-beta primer mix and a sample-barcoded 5' primer were used in a second PCR of roughly 7 to 12 cycles. Individual samples furnished no less than 2.5 million CDR3-containing paired-end reads apiece. TCRdb called the 5' RACE reads again in MiXCR, with one record for every CDR3 protein. The data hold about 650,000 distinct CDR3 sequences, with around 50% observed a single time.

This receptor was identified in a woman aged 80 or over in good health. The rearrangement links TRBV3-1 to TRBJ2-4; 7 bases map to TRBD2. The DNA end favors TRBJ2-7, so the J call may be wrong. Sequenced: blood. The CDR3 nucleotides are TGTGCCAGCAGCCAAGCTAGCGGCTCCTGCGAGCAGTACTTC. Translating gives CASSQASGSCEQYF.